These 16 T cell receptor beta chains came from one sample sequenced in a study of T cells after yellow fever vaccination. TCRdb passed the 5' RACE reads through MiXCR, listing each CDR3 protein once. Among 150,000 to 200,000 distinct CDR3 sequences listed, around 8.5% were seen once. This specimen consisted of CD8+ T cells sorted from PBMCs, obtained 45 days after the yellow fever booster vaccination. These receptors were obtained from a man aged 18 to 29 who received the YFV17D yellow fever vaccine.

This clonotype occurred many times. The CDR3 loop is CASRTLRNEQFF. The CDR3 DNA reads TGTGCCAGCAGGACCCTGCGCAATGAGCAGTTCTTC. V usage is TRBV7-9 and J usage is TRBJ2-1; the D is unclear. The CDR3 length is 12 residues. Germline CDR1 reads SEHNR; CDR2 reads FQNEAQ (reference sequence). Trimming took off 6 bases at V and 6 bases at J, with 9 bases between the two ends.

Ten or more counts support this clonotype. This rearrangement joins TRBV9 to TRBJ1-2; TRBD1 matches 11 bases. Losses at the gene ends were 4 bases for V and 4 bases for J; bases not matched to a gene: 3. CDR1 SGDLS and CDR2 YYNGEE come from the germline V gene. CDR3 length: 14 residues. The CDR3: CASSPGQGGYGYTF. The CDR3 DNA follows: TGTGCCAGCAGCCCGGGACAGGGGGGCTATGGCTACACCTTC. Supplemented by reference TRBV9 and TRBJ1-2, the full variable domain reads DSGVTQTPKHLITATGQRVTLRCSPRSGDLSVYWYQQSLDQGLQFLIQYYNGEERAKGNILERFSAQQFPDLHSELNLSSLELGDSALYFCASSPGQGGYGYTFGSGTRLTVV.

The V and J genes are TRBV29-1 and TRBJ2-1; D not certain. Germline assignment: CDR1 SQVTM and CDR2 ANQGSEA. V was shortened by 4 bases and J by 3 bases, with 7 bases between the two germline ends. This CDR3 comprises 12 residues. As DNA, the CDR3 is TGCAGCGTTGGGAACAGCTACAATGAGCAGTTCTTC. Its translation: CSVGNSYNEQFF.

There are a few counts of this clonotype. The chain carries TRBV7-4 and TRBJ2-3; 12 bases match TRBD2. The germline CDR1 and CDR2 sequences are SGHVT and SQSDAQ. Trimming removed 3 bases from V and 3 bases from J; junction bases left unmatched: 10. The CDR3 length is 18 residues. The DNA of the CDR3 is TGTGCCAGCAGCTTCGTACTACTAGCGGGGGGATCGACAGATACGCAGTATTTT. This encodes CASSFVLLAGGSTDTQYF. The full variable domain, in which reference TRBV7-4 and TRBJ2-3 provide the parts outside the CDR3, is GAGVSQSPRYKVAKRGRDVALRCDSISGHVTLYWYRQTLGQGSEVLTYSQSDAQRDKSGRPSGRFSAERPERSVSTLKIQRTEQGDSAVYLCASSFVLLAGGSTDTQYFGPGTRLTVL.

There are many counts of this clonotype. The CDR3 sequence is CASSLVSREGHYEQYV. CDR3 sequence (DNA): TGTGCCAGCAGCTTAGTTTCCAGGGAGGGACACTACGAGCAGTACGTC. V is TRBV7-9 and J is TRBJ2-7; D is possibly TRBD2 (7 bases). The germline V gene encodes CDR1 SEHNR and CDR2 FQNEAQ (reference sequence). Trimming took off 1 base at V and 3 bases at J, with 16 bases between the two ends. The CDR3 is 16 residues long.

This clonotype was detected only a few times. CDR3 coding DNA: TGTGCCAGCAGCGAGACCGAGATCAAGCCCCAGCATTTT. It translates to CASSETEIKPQHF. The rearrangement links TRBV7-6 to TRBJ1-5; D call uncertain. Germline loops: CDR1 SGHVS, CDR2 FNYEAQ. The CDR3 length is 13 residues. The germline V and J ends were trimmed by 5 bases and 8 bases, with 13 bases remaining between them.

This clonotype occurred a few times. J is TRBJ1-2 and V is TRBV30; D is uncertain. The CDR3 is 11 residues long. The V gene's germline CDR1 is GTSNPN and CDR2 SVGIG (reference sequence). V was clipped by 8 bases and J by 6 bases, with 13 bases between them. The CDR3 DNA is TGTGCCAGTTGGGCCACGGATGGCTACACCTTC. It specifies CASWATDGYTF.

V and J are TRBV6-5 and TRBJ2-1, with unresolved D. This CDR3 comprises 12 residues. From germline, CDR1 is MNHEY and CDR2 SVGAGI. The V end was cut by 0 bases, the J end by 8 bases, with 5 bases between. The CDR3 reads CASSYSGYEQFF. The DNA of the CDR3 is TGTGCCAGCAGTTACTCAGGGTATGAGCAGTTCTTC.

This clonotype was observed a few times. DNA for the CDR3: TGTGCCAGCAGTTTAGAAACTAGCAGAGGCCAAGAGACCCAGTACTTC. The encoded protein is CASSLETSRGQETQYF. V is TRBV28 and J is TRBJ2-5; D is perhaps TRBD2 (6 bases). V lost 2 bases and J 1 base, leaving 14 bases between the germline ends. The CDR3 extends over 16 amino acids. The V gene's germline CDR1 is MDHEN and CDR2 SYDVKM.

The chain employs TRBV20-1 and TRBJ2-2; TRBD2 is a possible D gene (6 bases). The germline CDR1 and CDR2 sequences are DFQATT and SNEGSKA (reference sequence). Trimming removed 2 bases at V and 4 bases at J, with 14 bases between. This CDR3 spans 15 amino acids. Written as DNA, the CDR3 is TGCAGTGCTAGAATGCGGGGTTTTGTCACCGGGGAGCTGTTTTTT. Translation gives CSARMRGFVTGELFF.

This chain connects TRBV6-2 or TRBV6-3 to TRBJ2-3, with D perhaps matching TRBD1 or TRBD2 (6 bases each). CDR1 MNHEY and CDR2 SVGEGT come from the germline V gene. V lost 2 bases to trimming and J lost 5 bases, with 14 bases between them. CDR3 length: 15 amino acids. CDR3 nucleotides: TGTGCCAGCAGTTACGGGGGCCCCGGGGGAGATACGCAGTATTTT. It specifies CASSYGGPGGDTQYF.

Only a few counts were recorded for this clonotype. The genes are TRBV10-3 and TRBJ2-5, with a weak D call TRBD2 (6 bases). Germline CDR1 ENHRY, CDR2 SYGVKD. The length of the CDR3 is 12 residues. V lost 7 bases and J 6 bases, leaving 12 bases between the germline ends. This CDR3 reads CAIMREDKTQYF. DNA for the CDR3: TGTGCCATCATGAGGGAGGACAAGACCCAGTACTTC.

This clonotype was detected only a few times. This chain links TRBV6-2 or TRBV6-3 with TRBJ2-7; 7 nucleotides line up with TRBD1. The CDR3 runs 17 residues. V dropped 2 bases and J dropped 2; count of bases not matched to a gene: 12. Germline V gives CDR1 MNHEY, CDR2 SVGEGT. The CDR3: CASSYHDPRGKAYEQYF. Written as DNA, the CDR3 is TGTGCCAGCAGTTACCATGACCCCAGGGGGAAGGCCTACGAGCAGTACTTC.

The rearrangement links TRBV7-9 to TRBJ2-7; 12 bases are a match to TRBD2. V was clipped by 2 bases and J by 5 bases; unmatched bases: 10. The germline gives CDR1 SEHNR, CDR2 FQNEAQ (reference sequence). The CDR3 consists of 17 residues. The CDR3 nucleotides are TGTGCCAGCAGCTTACCGCCGCAGACTAGCGGGGGCCACGAGCAGTACTTC. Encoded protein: CASSLPPQTSGGHEQYF.

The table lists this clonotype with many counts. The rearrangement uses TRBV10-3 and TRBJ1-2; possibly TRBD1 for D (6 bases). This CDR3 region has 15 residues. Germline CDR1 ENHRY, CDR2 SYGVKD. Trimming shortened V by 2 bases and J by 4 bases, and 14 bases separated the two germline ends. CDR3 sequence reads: CAISETGTGSYGYTF. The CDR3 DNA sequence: TGTGCCATCAGTGAGACCGGTACAGGGAGCTATGGCTACACCTTC.

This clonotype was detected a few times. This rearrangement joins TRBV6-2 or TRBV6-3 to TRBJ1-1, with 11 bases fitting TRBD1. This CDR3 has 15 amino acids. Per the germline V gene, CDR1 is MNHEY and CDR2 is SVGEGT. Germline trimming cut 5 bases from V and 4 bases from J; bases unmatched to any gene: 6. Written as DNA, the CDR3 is TGTGCCAGCAGTCGACGGACAGGGGGCGGCACTGAAGCTTTCTTT. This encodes CASSRRTGGGTEAFF.